Listed below are T cell receptor beta chains from one sample, sequenced in a study of T cell responses to AZD1222 COVID-19 vaccine. The data were produced by immunoSEQ multiplex PCR, yet TCRdb's version contains in-frame clones alone and is incomplete. The sample shows approximately 160,000 clones, 85% to 95% of them seen only once. This specimen was peripheral blood, taken on day 0 of AZD1222 vaccination. All receptors come from an adult in good health. CDR3s include the opening cysteine and the closing phenylalanine or tryptophan. D genes are given only for firm matches. Clone size, where shown, is once, few, many, or a class for clones that have expanded.

clone_size: .; j_call: TRBJ2-3; v_call: TRBV9; d_call: .; cdr3_nt: TGTGCCAGCAGCGTAGGGGGCGGGGTCGACGGAACTAGCACAGATACGCAGTATTTT; cdr3_aa: CASSVGGGVDGTSTDTQYF
clone_size: .; j_call: TRBJ2-7; v_call: TRBV12-3/TRBV12-4; d_call: .; cdr3_nt: TGTGCCAGCAGTTTCCGGGGGTCCTACGAGCAGTACTTC; cdr3_aa: CASSFRGSYEQYF
clone_size: .; j_call: TRBJ1-4; v_call: TRBV7-9; d_call: .; cdr3_nt: TGTGCCAGCAGCCCCGGGGTAGGGGATGAAAAACTGTTTTTT; cdr3_aa: CASSPGVGDEKLFF
clone_size: .; j_call: TRBJ1-2; v_call: TRBV9; d_call: TRBD1; cdr3_nt: TGTGCCAGCAGCGTAGGACAGGGCGGCTACACCTTC; cdr3_aa: CASSVGQGGYTF
clone_size: .; j_call: TRBJ2-1; v_call: TRBV9; d_call: .; cdr3_nt: TGTGCCAGCAGCGTAGGGCAGCCAGTCGATGAGCAGTTCTTC; cdr3_aa: CASSVGQPVDEQFF
clone_size: .; j_call: TRBJ2-2; v_call: TRBV3-1/TRBV3-2; d_call: .; cdr3_nt: TGTGCCAGCAGCTTCGTGCCGGGGAGGAACACCGGGGAGCTGTTTTTT; cdr3_aa: CASSFVPGRNTGELFF
clone_size: .; j_call: TRBJ2-1; v_call: TRBV10-1; d_call: TRBD1; cdr3_nt: TGCGCCAGCGTCTCGACAGGGAGCTCCTACAATGAGCAGTTCTTC; cdr3_aa: CASVSTGSSYNEQFF
clone_size: .; j_call: TRBJ2-7; v_call: TRBV4-1; d_call: .; cdr3_nt: TGCGCCAGCAGCCAAGTAGTGGTGGGTCGGAGGGTGCACGAGCAGTACTTC; cdr3_aa: CASSQVVVGRRVHEQYF
clone_size: .; j_call: TRBJ1-4; v_call: TRBV4-2; d_call: .; cdr3_nt: TGTGCCAGCAGCCTGACAGATTCTGAAAAACTGTTTTTT; cdr3_aa: CASSLTDSEKLFF
clone_size: .; j_call: TRBJ1-2; v_call: TRBV6-4; d_call: .; cdr3_nt: TGTGCCAGCAGTGACAACCGGTATGGCTACACCTTC; cdr3_aa: CASSDNRYGYTF
clone_size: .; j_call: TRBJ1-1; v_call: TRBV6-4; d_call: .; cdr3_nt: TGTGCCAGCAGTGACTCGGATAATACTGAAGCTTTCTTT; cdr3_aa: CASSDSDNTEAFF
clone_size: .; j_call: TRBJ1-5; v_call: TRBV27; d_call: .; cdr3_nt: TGTGCCAGCAGTAAAGCCCGGGACGGTGATAGCAATCAGCCCCAGCATTTT; cdr3_aa: CASSKARDGDSNQPQHF
clone_size: .; j_call: TRBJ2-7; v_call: TRBV2; d_call: .; cdr3_nt: TGTGCCAGCAGTGAGTCCACCTACGAGCAGTACTTC; cdr3_aa: CASSESTYEQYF
clone_size: .; j_call: TRBJ2-7; v_call: TRBV27; d_call: .; cdr3_nt: TGTGCCAGCAGTTTATTGGGGGGCGAGCAGTACTTC; cdr3_aa: CASSLLGGEQYF
clone_size: .; j_call: TRBJ2-7; v_call: TRBV7-9; d_call: .; cdr3_nt: TGTGCCAGCAGCCCGTCTTTGAGGGCCTACGAGCAGTACTTC; cdr3_aa: CASSPSLRAYEQYF
clone_size: .; j_call: TRBJ2-7; v_call: TRBV9; d_call: .; cdr3_nt: TGTGCCAGCAGCGCCAACGGGAATGGGTGGGACGAGCAGTACTTC; cdr3_aa: CASSANGNGWDEQYF
clone_size: .; j_call: TRBJ1-5; v_call: TRBV28; d_call: .; cdr3_nt: TGTGCCAGCATCTCCCCGTCAATAGATTATAGCAATCAGCCCCAGCATTTT; cdr3_aa: CASISPSIDYSNQPQHF
clone_size: .; j_call: TRBJ1-1; v_call: TRBV10-3; d_call: TRBD1; cdr3_nt: TGTGCCATCAGTGCCGCTATGGGACAGGGTTTGAACACTGAAGCTTTCTTT; cdr3_aa: CAISAAMGQGLNTEAFF
clone_size: .; j_call: TRBJ1-2; v_call: TRBV18; d_call: .; cdr3_nt: TGTGCCAGCTCACCACAGACAAACTATGGCTACACCTTC; cdr3_aa: CASSPQTNYGYTF
clone_size: .; j_call: TRBJ1-1; v_call: TRBV6-2/TRBV6-3; d_call: .; cdr3_nt: TGTGCCAGCAGTTACCGACCGGGACACATGAACACTGAAGCTTTCTTT; cdr3_aa: CASSYRPGHMNTEAFF
clone_size: .; j_call: TRBJ1-5; v_call: TRBV2; d_call: .; cdr3_nt: TGTGCCAGCAGTAATCAGGGTTCGGGTCAGCCCCAGCATTTT; cdr3_aa: CASSNQGSGQPQHF
clone_size: .; j_call: TRBJ1-2; v_call: TRBV2; d_call: TRBD1; cdr3_nt: TGTGCCAGCAAGCAGGGGACAGACTATGGCTACACCTTC; cdr3_aa: CASKQGTDYGYTF
clone_size: .; j_call: TRBJ2-2; v_call: TRBV4-1; d_call: .; cdr3_nt: TGCGCCAGCAGCCAACTCACCGGGGAGCTGTTTTTT; cdr3_aa: CASSQLTGELFF
clone_size: .; j_call: TRBJ2-7; v_call: TRBV11-2; d_call: .; cdr3_nt: TGTGCCAGCAGCTCCTTACCGCGGGCCGCCGCCTCCTCCTACGAGCAGTACTTC; cdr3_aa: CASSSLPRAAASSYEQYF
clone_size: .; j_call: TRBJ2-7; v_call: TRBV19; d_call: TRBD2; cdr3_nt: TGTGCCAGTAGTATACGGGACTACCACGAGCAGTACTTC; cdr3_aa: CASSIRDYHEQYF
clone_size: .; j_call: TRBJ1-2; v_call: TRBV5-1; d_call: .; cdr3_nt: TGCGCCAGCAGCCCGGACGATAACTATGGCTACACCTTC; cdr3_aa: CASSPDDNYGYTF
clone_size: .; j_call: TRBJ1-3; v_call: TRBV9; d_call: .; cdr3_nt: TGTGCCAGCAGTCGGGCTTATTCCGGAAACACCATATATTTT; cdr3_aa: CASSRAYSGNTIYF
clone_size: .; j_call: TRBJ2-1; v_call: TRBV5-1; d_call: TRBD2; cdr3_nt: TGCGCCAGCACCGGACTAGCGGGGACCTTAGGAGAGCAGTTCTTC; cdr3_aa: CASTGLAGTLGEQFF
clone_size: .; j_call: TRBJ1-5; v_call: TRBV4-3; d_call: .; cdr3_nt: TGCGCCAGCAGCCAATACCGGGGGGGGAATCAGCCCCAGCATTTT; cdr3_aa: CASSQYRGGNQPQHF
clone_size: once; j_call: TRBJ1-6; v_call: TRBV6-5; d_call: .; cdr3_nt: TGTGCCAGCAGTTACCTACGGGTAAAGGGTTCACCCCTCCACTTT; cdr3_aa: CASSYLRVKGSPLHF
clone_size: .; j_call: TRBJ1-3; v_call: TRBV7-9; d_call: .; cdr3_nt: TGTGCCCATACCAAGGAAACTACAGGGCGGTTGGACACCATATATTTT; cdr3_aa: CAHTKETTGRLDTIYF
clone_size: .; j_call: TRBJ1-2; v_call: TRBV4-2; d_call: TRBD1; cdr3_nt: TGTGCCAGCAGCCAATCTACAGGGGATCCCTATGGCTACACCTTC; cdr3_aa: CASSQSTGDPYGYTF
clone_size: .; j_call: TRBJ1-6; v_call: TRBV7-2; d_call: .; cdr3_nt: TGTGCCAGCAGCTTAGTAGGGGTTTCACCCCTCCACTTT; cdr3_aa: CASSLVGVSPLHF
clone_size: .; j_call: TRBJ1-5; v_call: TRBV7-9; d_call: .; cdr3_nt: TGTGCCAGCAGCAACGCCTGGAGCAATCAGCCCCAGCATTTT; cdr3_aa: CASSNAWSNQPQHF
clone_size: .; j_call: TRBJ2-7; v_call: TRBV27; d_call: TRBD2; cdr3_nt: TGTGCCAGCAGTCCCCGTAGCGGGCCCGACGGGGAGCAGTACTTC; cdr3_aa: CASSPRSGPDGEQYF
clone_size: .; j_call: TRBJ2-3; v_call: TRBV29-1; d_call: .; cdr3_nt: TGCAGCGCCAAGTTGGTTGGAGATACGCAGTATTTT; cdr3_aa: CSAKLVGDTQYF
clone_size: .; j_call: TRBJ1-3; v_call: TRBV18; d_call: .; cdr3_nt: TGTGCCAGCTCCCCCGTAGCTGACGGTCGAAACACCATATATTTT; cdr3_aa: CASSPVADGRNTIYF
clone_size: .; j_call: TRBJ1-1; v_call: TRBV5-6; d_call: .; cdr3_nt: TGTGCCAGCAGCTTGGGTCTTGAAGCTTTCTTT; cdr3_aa: CASSLGLEAFF
clone_size: few; j_call: TRBJ2-1; v_call: TRBV6-2/TRBV6-3; d_call: TRBD2; cdr3_nt: TGTGCCAGCAGTACCCCCTCGAGAGCGGGGGGGCTTAATGAGCAGTTCTTC; cdr3_aa: CASSTPSRAGGLNEQFF
clone_size: .; j_call: TRBJ2-7; v_call: TRBV28; d_call: .; cdr3_nt: TGTGCCAGCAGTTTATCTACCGACGAGCAGTACTTC; cdr3_aa: CASSLSTDEQYF
clone_size: .; j_call: TRBJ1-1; v_call: TRBV15; d_call: .; cdr3_nt: TGTGCCACCAGCAGAGATTCGGTATGGGCAGGGGCCCCCATGAACACTGAAGCTTTCTTT; cdr3_aa: CATSRDSVWAGAPMNTEAFF
clone_size: .; j_call: TRBJ2-1; v_call: TRBV3-1/TRBV3-2; d_call: .; cdr3_nt: TGTGCCAGCAGCCAAGACGGCACAGCACCCACCTACAATGAGCAGTTCTTC; cdr3_aa: CASSQDGTAPTYNEQFF
clone_size: .; j_call: TRBJ1-1; v_call: TRBV30; d_call: .; cdr3_nt: TGTGCCTGGAGTGTATCGCCAGAAGCTTTCTTT; cdr3_aa: CAWSVSPEAFF
clone_size: .; j_call: TRBJ1-6; v_call: TRBV5-4; d_call: .; cdr3_nt: TGTGCCAGCAGCCTGCTGGGGGAATATAATTCACCCCTCCACTTT; cdr3_aa: CASSLLGEYNSPLHF
clone_size: .; j_call: TRBJ1-5; v_call: TRBV7-8; d_call: .; cdr3_nt: TGTGCCAGCAGCTTAGTGGGGTTGGGGCAGCCCCAGCATTTT; cdr3_aa: CASSLVGLGQPQHF
clone_size: once; j_call: TRBJ1-4; v_call: TRBV2; d_call: TRBD1; cdr3_nt: TGTGCCAGCGCACAAGGGACAGCCCAATTTGAAAAACTGTTTTTT; cdr3_aa: CASAQGTAQFEKLFF
clone_size: .; j_call: TRBJ1-2; v_call: TRBV7-9; d_call: .; cdr3_nt: TGTGCCAGCAGCTTAGCCCAGGGAGGCGGCTACACCTTC; cdr3_aa: CASSLAQGGGYTF
clone_size: once; j_call: TRBJ2-5; v_call: TRBV7-3; d_call: .; cdr3_nt: TGTGCCAGCAGCTTAACGTCCGGAGCGCAGACCCAGTACTTC; cdr3_aa: CASSLTSGAQTQYF
clone_size: .; j_call: TRBJ1-5; v_call: TRBV28; d_call: .; cdr3_nt: TGTGCCAGCAGTTTTGGGCAGGGAAGTCAGCCCCAGCATTTT; cdr3_aa: CASSFGQGSQPQHF
clone_size: .; j_call: TRBJ2-3; v_call: TRBV15; d_call: .; cdr3_nt: TGTGCCACCAGCAGACCCGAAGGGAGGGGGGCACCACCGACGGATACGCAGTATTTT; cdr3_aa: CATSRPEGRGAPPTDTQYF
clone_size: few; j_call: TRBJ2-2; v_call: TRBV18; d_call: .; cdr3_nt: TGTGCCAGCTCACCACGTTCGCCCCCGAACACCGGGGAGCTGTTTTTT; cdr3_aa: CASSPRSPPNTGELFF
clone_size: .; j_call: TRBJ1-1; v_call: TRBV10-2; d_call: TRBD1; cdr3_nt: TGCGCCAGCAGTATGACAGGGGTGGATACTGAAGCTTTCTTT; cdr3_aa: CASSMTGVDTEAFF
clone_size: .; j_call: TRBJ1-1; v_call: TRBV2; d_call: .; cdr3_nt: TGTGCCAGCAGTAGGACGGTCCTGAACACTGAAGCTTTCTTT; cdr3_aa: CASSRTVLNTEAFF